The rows below give T cell receptor beta chains drawn from one sample of a study of T cell responses to AZD1222 COVID-19 vaccine. Sequencing used immunoSEQ multiplex PCR; TCRdb keeps in-frame clones, though not all of them. Seen here are about 84,000 clones, about 89% observed once, and the top ten hold around a tenth. Sequences were derived from peripheral blood, sampled 28 days after the second AZD1222 dose. These receptors all stem from an adult who received the AZD1222 COVID-19 vaccine. CDR3s include the opening cysteine and the closing phenylalanine or tryptophan. The D gene is left open where the match is weak. Rows may omit the clone size; those that give it use once, few, many or a size class.

J: TRBJ2-2
size: .
V: TRBV14
D: TRBD2
DNA: TGTGCCAGCAGCCAAGGTCTAGCGGGAGGCCACACCGGGGAGCTGTTTTTT
CDR3: CASSQGLAGGHTGELFF

J: TRBJ2-1
size: .
V: TRBV5-1
D: .
DNA: TGCGCCAGCAGCTTGGCGGGTCCCCCTAACAATGAGCAGTTCTTC
CDR3: CASSLAGPPNNEQFF

J: TRBJ2-6
size: .
V: TRBV19
D: .
DNA: TGTGCCAGTAGTATCCCGGGAGTTGGGGCCAACGTCCTGACTTTC
CDR3: CASSIPGVGANVLTF

J: TRBJ2-7
size: .
V: TRBV21-1
D: .
DNA: TGTGCCAGCAGCAAATACCCAGGGGGCCAGTCCGCCAGCTCCTACGAGCAGTACTTC
CDR3: CASSKYPGGQSASSYEQYF

J: TRBJ1-5
size: .
V: TRBV9
D: .
DNA: TGTGCCAGCAGCGTAGAAGGGGGCAATCAGCCCCAGCATTTT
CDR3: CASSVEGGNQPQHF

J: TRBJ2-7
size: few
V: TRBV7-9
D: .
DNA: TGTGCCAGCAGCTTAGGAGGCGCCAGGGCCTACGAGCAGTACTTC
CDR3: CASSLGGARAYEQYF

J: TRBJ2-2
size: few
V: TRBV5-1
D: TRBD2
DNA: TGCGCCAGCAGCCCACTAGCGGGAGTCGACGGGGAGCTGTTTTTT
CDR3: CASSPLAGVDGELFF

J: TRBJ1-2
size: .
V: TRBV11-2
D: .
DNA: TGTGCCAGCAGCACGGGAATTTCGAACTATGGCTACACCTTC
CDR3: CASSTGISNYGYTF

J: TRBJ2-1
size: .
V: TRBV10-1
D: .
DNA: TGCGCCAGCAAAAGGAGTCCCTTGGATGAGCAGTTCTTC
CDR3: CASKRSPLDEQFF

J: TRBJ2-1
size: .
V: TRBV7-3
D: TRBD2
DNA: TGTGCCAGCAGCTTAGGGGCCGGACTAGCGGGAGGTGGGACCTACAATGAGCAGTTCTTC
CDR3: CASSLGAGLAGGGTYNEQFF

J: TRBJ2-7
size: few
V: TRBV12-3/TRBV12-4
D: .
DNA: TGTGCCAGCACCGGACAGTTGGGCGAGCAGTACTTC
CDR3: CASTGQLGEQYF

J: TRBJ1-1
size: .
V: TRBV29-1
D: .
DNA: TGCAGCGTCGTTACGTCGGGATATGCTGAAGCTTTCTTT
CDR3: CSVVTSGYAEAFF

J: TRBJ1-1
size: .
V: TRBV18
D: .
DNA: TGTGCCAGCTCACCTCGGGGGCAGGGGTTCACTGAAGCTTTCTTT
CDR3: CASSPRGQGFTEAFF

J: TRBJ2-1
size: .
V: TRBV5-1
D: TRBD2
DNA: TGCGCCAGCAGCCAAACTAGCGGGGGGCCCGGTAAGGACGGGCAGTTCTTC
CDR3: CASSQTSGGPGKDGQFF

J: TRBJ2-1
size: .
V: TRBV6-5
D: .
DNA: TGTGCCAGCAGTTACTCGATGCAGCCGAACTATGAGCAGTTCTTC
CDR3: CASSYSMQPNYEQFF

J: TRBJ2-2
size: .
V: TRBV28
D: .
DNA: TGTGCCAGCAGCCCTATTACAGGACCCAACACCGGGGAGCTGTTTTTT
CDR3: CASSPITGPNTGELFF

J: TRBJ1-2
size: .
V: TRBV9
D: .
DNA: TGTGCCAGCAGCGGGGGATCATTGGGGTACTATGGCTACACCTTC
CDR3: CASSGGSLGYYGYTF

J: TRBJ1-3
size: .
V: TRBV30
D: .
DNA: TGTGCCTGGAGTTTACATAGCTCTGGAAACACCATATATTTT
CDR3: CAWSLHSSGNTIYF

J: TRBJ1-1
size: .
V: TRBV12-3/TRBV12-4
D: .
DNA: TGTGCCAGTAACAGGGAGGTCGGCACTGAAGCTTTCTTT
CDR3: CASNREVGTEAFF

J: TRBJ1-6
size: .
V: TRBV18
D: .
DNA: TGTGCCAGCTCATCTGGAACGAATTCACCCCTCCACTTT
CDR3: CASSSGTNSPLHF

J: TRBJ1-2
size: .
V: TRBV29-1
D: .
DNA: TGCAGCGTTGAAGAGGGGGGGCTGGGCTATGGCTACACCTTC
CDR3: CSVEEGGLGYGYTF